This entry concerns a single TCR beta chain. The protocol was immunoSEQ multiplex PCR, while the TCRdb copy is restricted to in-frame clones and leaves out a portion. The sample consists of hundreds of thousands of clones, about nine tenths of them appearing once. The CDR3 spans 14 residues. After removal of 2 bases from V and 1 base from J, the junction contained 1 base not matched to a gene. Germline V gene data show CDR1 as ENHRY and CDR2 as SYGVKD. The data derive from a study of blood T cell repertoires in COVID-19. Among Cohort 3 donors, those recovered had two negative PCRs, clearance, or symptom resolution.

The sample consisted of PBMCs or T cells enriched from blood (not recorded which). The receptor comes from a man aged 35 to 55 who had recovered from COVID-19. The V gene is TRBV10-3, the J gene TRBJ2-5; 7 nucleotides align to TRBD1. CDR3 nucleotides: TGTGCCATCAGTGAGGCAGGGGGCCAAGAGACCCAGTACTTC. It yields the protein CAISEAGGQETQYF.